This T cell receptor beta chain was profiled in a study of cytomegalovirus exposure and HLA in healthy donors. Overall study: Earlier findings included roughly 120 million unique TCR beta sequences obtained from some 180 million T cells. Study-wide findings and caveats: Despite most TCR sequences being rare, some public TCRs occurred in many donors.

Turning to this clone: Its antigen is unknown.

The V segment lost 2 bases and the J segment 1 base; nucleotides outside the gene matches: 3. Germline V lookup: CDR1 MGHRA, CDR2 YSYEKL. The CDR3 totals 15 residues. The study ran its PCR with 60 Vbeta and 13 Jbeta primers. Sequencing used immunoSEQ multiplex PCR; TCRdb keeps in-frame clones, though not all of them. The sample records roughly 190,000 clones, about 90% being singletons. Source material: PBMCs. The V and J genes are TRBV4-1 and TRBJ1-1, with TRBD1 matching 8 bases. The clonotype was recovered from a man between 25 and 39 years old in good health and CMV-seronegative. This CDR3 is CASSQRTGKNTEAFF. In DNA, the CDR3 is TGCGCCAGCAGCCAACGGACAGGGAAGAACACTGAAGCTTTCTTT.